Sequencing of this TCR beta chain was carried out in a study of shared T cell receptors in the human thymus. This CDR3 is 13 amino acids long. CDR1 is MNHEY and CDR2 is SMNVEV in the germline V gene (reference sequence). Trimming took off 11 bases at V and 4 bases at J, with 14 bases between the two ends. Assay: immunoSEQ multiplex PCR; the TCRdb copy retains only in-frame clones and omits some. In the table there are just under 550,000 clones, around 82% of which are singletons. The same sample was also studied in work on human thymus T cells. According to that study: In corrective heart surgery, resections were taken, and these provided the thymus tissue. Among thymic and blood repertoires, usage of V and J genes appeared biased.

This TCR derives from a boy younger than two with a congenital heart defect. The sequenced material came from thymocytes. The rearrangement uses TRBV27 and TRBJ1-4, with TRBD1 as a possible D gene (6 bases). The CDR3 DNA follows: TGTGCCCCCGGACAGACCTTTAATGAAAAACTGTTTTTT. Its protein product is CAPGQTFNEKLFF.